This entry features one T cell receptor (beta chain) sequence. Its specificity is not known. The CDR3 has 17 residues. Germline V gene sequence: CDR1 SGHNT, CDR2 YENEEA. The V end was cut by 5 bases, the J end by 3 bases, with 21 bases between. This record comes from a study of T cells in localized non-small cell lung cancer. Study outcomes and limitations: Of the tissues analyzed, uninvolved adjacent lung showed maximal T cell clonality, greater than tumor.

Only in-frame clones appear in the TCRdb table, and some are missing; sequencing was by immunoSEQ multiplex PCR. Among under 70,000 clones, approximately 90% were seen once, and the ten largest hold about 4.8%. The sequence derives from a woman aged 35 to 70 with stage I lung adenocarcinoma. The sequenced sample was peripheral blood, obtained before any cancer treatment. The rearrangement joins TRBV11-3 to TRBJ2-3; D may be TRBD1 or TRBD2 (5 bases each). The CDR3 DNA reads TGTGCCAGCAGCCTAGGGAATGGCCGGGACCCTACAGATACGCAGTATTTT. Its protein is CASSLGNGRDPTDTQYF.